The 25 T cell receptor beta chains given below trace back to one sample, sequenced in a study of blood T cells in healthy people across ages. A J-beta primer mix and a sample-barcoded 5' primer were used in a second PCR of roughly 6 to 12 cycles. TCRdb called the 5' RACE reads again in MiXCR, with one record for every CDR3 protein. Altogether 1.5 million to 2 million distinct CDR3 sequences are present, under 30% being singletons, with the ten largest covering over 7%. The sequenced sample consisted of blood. These TCRs come from a young woman in good health.

This clonotype was detected a few times. V is TRBV6-5 and J is TRBJ1-1; weak D call: TRBD1 (6 bases). The CDR3 totals 12 residues. The ends were cut back, 6 bases at V and 8 bases at J, with 13 bases in the middle. The germline CDR1 and CDR2 sequences are MNHEY and SVGAGI. CDR3 DNA sequence: TGTGCCAGCAGCAGGACAGCGGGGGAAGCTTTCTTT. Translating it yields CASSRTAGEAFF.

This clonotype was seen more than once but under ten times. The rearrangement joins TRBV20-1 to TRBJ1-5, with D hard to call. The V gene lost 3 bases and the J gene lost 2 bases, with 17 bases spanning the gap. The CDR3 loop spans 16 amino acids. Germline V gene data show CDR1 as DFQATT and CDR2 as SNEGSKA (reference sequence). CDR3 region: CSASSGGIRGNQPQHF. CDR3 bases: TGCAGTGCTAGCTCGGGAGGGATTAGGGGCAATCAGCCCCAGCATTTT.

This clonotype was counted a few times. J is TRBJ2-4 and V is TRBV5-5; no reliable D call. Trimming pared 2 bases from V and 0 bases from J, leaving 9 bases between. The CDR3 length is 15 residues. From germline, CDR1 is SGHKS and CDR2 YYEKEE (reference sequence). The CDR3 loop is CASSFGGVAKNIQYF. The CDR3, as DNA: TGTGCCAGCAGCTTCGGCGGAGTAGCCAAAAACATTCAGTACTTC.

There are a few counts of this clonotype. The V and J genes are TRBV6-2 or TRBV6-3 and TRBJ2-1; tentatively, D is TRBD2 (5 bases). CDR3 size: 13 residues. The V end was cut by 4 bases, the J end by 7 bases, with 11 bases between. CDR1 MNHEY and CDR2 SVGEGT come from the germline V gene. This CDR3 is CASSWAGSNEQFF. The DNA of the CDR3 is TGTGCCAGCAGTTGGGCGGGCTCAAATGAGCAGTTCTTC.

The chain uses TRBV12-3 or TRBV12-4 and TRBJ2-5, with 16 bases that match TRBD2. CDR3 length: 15 amino acids. Germline trimming cut 7 bases from V and 11 bases from J; bases unmatched to any gene: 10. The DNA for the CDR3 is TGTGCCAGCACTGGGACTAGCGGGGGGGCCCGAGAGCAGTACTTC. Its translation: CASTGTSGGAREQYF.

The rearrangement links TRBV7-2 to TRBJ1-1; TRBD1 matches at 7 bases. Germline V lookup: CDR1 SGHTA, CDR2 FQGNSA. The CDR3 is 15 amino acids. Trimming removed 6 bases from V and 1 base from J; junction bases left unmatched: 8. The CDR3 nucleotides read TGTGCCAGCAGTTTCCAGACAGGGCAGAACACTGAAGCTTTCTTT. Its translation is CASSFQTGQNTEAFF.

Only a few counts were recorded for this clonotype. V and J are TRBV4-1 and TRBJ2-3; D remains ambiguous. V lost 1 base to trimming and J lost 9 bases, with 8 bases between them. Germline CDR1 and CDR2: MGHRA and YSYEKL. This CDR3 has 12 amino acids. The CDR3 loop reads CASSQGSVTQYF. The CDR3 region has the DNA TGCGCCAGCAGCCAAGGGTCCGTAACGCAGTATTTT.

This clonotype was observed at least ten times. CDR3 residues: CAISETSEHYEQYF. DNA of the CDR3: TGTGCCATCAGTGAGACTAGCGAGCACTACGAGCAGTACTTC. The chain is built from TRBV10-3 and TRBJ2-7, with TRBD2 matching over 7 bases. Germline V gene lookup returns CDR1 ENHRY and CDR2 SYGVKD. With V trimmed by 2 bases and J by 3 bases, 4 bases remained unmatched. The CDR3 is made up of 14 amino acids.

The chain couples TRBV9 to TRBJ2-3; D is possibly TRBD2 (5 bases). The CDR3 consists of 15 residues. V was shortened by 6 bases and J by 1 base, with 15 bases between the two germline ends. Germline V lookup: CDR1 SGDLS, CDR2 YYNGEE. The CDR3 loop is CASTASNRRTDTQYF. The CDR3 DNA reads TGTGCCAGCACCGCTAGCAACCGACGCACAGATACGCAGTATTTT.

The rearrangement uses TRBV7-6 and TRBJ2-5; D is uncertain. Germline values: CDR1 SGHVS, CDR2 FNYEAQ. This CDR3 spans 13 amino acids. Trimming pared 4 bases from V and 11 bases from J, leaving 17 bases between. The CDR3 loop reads CASSSSPYSGQYF. DNA for the CDR3: TGTGCCAGCAGCTCCAGCCCATACTCCGGGCAGTACTTC.

This clonotype was counted only a few times. The CDR3 nucleotides are TGTGCCAGCAGCCAAGGGCCGAGCTCTTACAATGAGCAGTTCTTC. It specifies CASSQGPSSYNEQFF. The J gene is TRBJ2-1, the V gene TRBV5-6; no firm D call. Trimming pared 4 bases from V and 4 bases from J, leaving 15 bases between. This CDR3 spans 15 amino acids. Germline assignment: CDR1 SGHDT and CDR2 YYEEEE.

Note on this clonotype: At one of its ends the junction is not consistent with the germline gene, which may arise from a read error. J is TRBJ1-1 and V is TRBV2; a possible D gene is TRBD1 (5 bases). The V gene's germline CDR1 is SNHLY and CDR2 FYNNEI. The CDR3 is made up of 14 amino acids. CDR3 loop: CASSEQGPNTGAFF. For the CDR3, the DNA is TGTGCCAGCAGTGAACAGGGCCCGAACACTGGAGCTTTCTTT.

The chain is built from TRBV24-1 and TRBJ2-3, with a possible D match to TRBD1 (7 bases). Trimming left V 5 bases short and J 0 bases short, with 14 bases between. This CDR3 has 16 amino acids. Germline values: CDR1 KGHDR, CDR2 SFDVKD. The CDR3 DNA follows: TGTGCCACCAGTGCCGCGGGGACAGCGAGCACAGATACGCAGTATTTT. This encodes CATSAAGTASTDTQYF.

There are a few counts of this clonotype. The genes are TRBV20-1 and TRBJ1-2; 12 bases map to TRBD1. CDR1 is DFQATT and CDR2 is SNEGSKA in the germline V gene (reference sequence). V lost 5 bases and J lost 8; bases outside the gene matches: 6. The CDR3 contains 13 residues. As DNA, the CDR3 is TGCAGTGCTCCCCGGGACAGGGGGCAAGGCTACACCTTC. Translation: CSAPRDRGQGYTF.

The rearrangement links TRBV28 to TRBJ2-7; weak D call: TRBD2 (6 bases). The V gene lost 4 bases and the J gene lost 5 bases, with 9 bases spanning the gap. CDR1 MDHEN and CDR2 SYDVKM come from the germline V gene. The length of the CDR3 is 12 residues. CDR3 protein: CASSWRGNEQYF. DNA of the CDR3: TGTGCCAGCAGTTGGCGCGGGAACGAGCAGTACTTC.

This chain uses TRBV5-5 with TRBJ2-3, with D tentatively TRBD1 (5 bases). The V gene's germline CDR1 is SGHKS and CDR2 YYEKEE (reference sequence). V was clipped by 7 bases and J by 6 bases, with 15 bases between them. This CDR3 is 13 amino acids long. The CDR3, as DNA: TGTGCCAGCTCCGGACACGTTTCGGATACGCAGTATTTT. Amino acids: CASSGHVSDTQYF.

This chain connects TRBV12-3 or TRBV12-4 to TRBJ2-2, with 8 bases lining up with TRBD1. This CDR3 has 16 amino acids. V lost 5 bases to trimming and J lost 4 bases; unmatched junction nucleotides: 9. CDR3 loop: CASSTDRGYSTGELFF. The CDR3 coding sequence is TGTGCCAGCAGTACCGACAGGGGTTATAGCACCGGGGAGCTGTTTTTT.

V usage is TRBV5-1 and J usage is TRBJ2-7, with TRBD1 matching over 7 bases. The junction had 10 bases not matched to a gene; V was cut back by 4 bases and J by 6 bases. Germline loops: CDR1 SGHRS, CDR2 YFSETQ. This CDR3 is 14 amino acids long. The CDR3 DNA reads TGCGCCAGCAGCGTGACAGGGCCGTCACGCGAGCAGTACTTC. Protein: CASSVTGPSREQYF.

The chain couples TRBV28 to TRBJ2-7; TRBD2 agrees at 11 bases. The CDR3 sequence is 16 residues long. CDR1 is MDHEN, CDR2 SYDVKM, per germline. Unmatched junction bases numbered 8, after V lost 5 bases and J lost 2 bases. CDR3 sequence (DNA): TGTGCCAGCAGTCCGGGGGGGACTAGCGGCGCCTACGAGCAGTACTTC. This translates into CASSPGGTSGAYEQYF.

V and J are TRBV20-1 and TRBJ2-3, with 8 bases identical to TRBD2. J was trimmed by 0 bases and V by 3 bases; bases with no gene match: 5. This CDR3 is 15 amino acids long. Germline V gene data show CDR1 as DFQATT and CDR2 as SNEGSKA (reference sequence). The CDR3 spells CSASRSSGSTDTQYF. In DNA, the CDR3 is TGCAGTGCTAGTCGGTCTAGCGGGAGCACAGATACGCAGTATTTT.

Concerning this clonotype itself: A much larger clone sits a single nucleotide away, making a read error possible. The chain has TRBV5-1 and TRBJ2-1; 9 bases fit TRBD2. Germline V gene sequence: CDR1 SGHRS, CDR2 YFSETQ. There are 16 residues in the CDR3. V shed 6 bases and J 1 base; nucleotides not matched to a gene: 8. Here the CDR3 reads CASNTLAGESYNEQFF. The CDR3 region has the DNA TGCGCCAGCAACACGTTAGCGGGAGAGTCCTACAATGAGCAGTTCTTC.

This clonotype was seen a few times. The rearrangement joins TRBV12-3 or TRBV12-4 to TRBJ2-3; maybe TRBD2 (6 bases). This CDR3 region has 14 residues. The V gene lost 6 bases and the J gene lost 4 bases, with 14 bases spanning the gap. Here the CDR3 DNA reads TGTGCCAGCAGCCCTCGGGACTCCCCAGATACGCAGTATTTT. Amino acids: CASSPRDSPDTQYF.

Ten or more counts support this clonotype. The CDR3 sequence: CASRDGPRNEQFF. DNA of the CDR3: TGTGCCTCCAGGGACGGCCCCCGGAATGAGCAGTTCTTC. The chain combines TRBV30 with TRBJ2-1; D may correspond to TRBD1 or TRBD2 (5 bases each). The germline V gene encodes CDR1 GTSNPN and CDR2 SVGIG (reference sequence). The CDR3 covers 13 residues. V was pared by 7 bases and J by 7 bases, with 17 bases between. The full variable domain, in which reference TRBV30 and TRBJ2-1 provide the parts outside the CDR3, is SQTIHQWPATLVQPVGSPLSLECTVEGTSNPNLYWYRQAAGRGLQLLFYSVGIGQISSEVPQNLSASRPQDRQFILSSKKLLLSDSGFYLCASRDGPRNEQFFGPGTRLTVL.

This clonotype has a count of ten or more. The chain combines TRBV3-1 with TRBJ1-2; TRBD1 matches 12 bases. Germline CDR1 is LGHDT and CDR2 is YNNKEL (reference sequence). The ends lost 1 base at V and 4 bases at J; junction bases unmatched: 7. CDR3 length: 17 residues. The DNA of the CDR3 is TGTGCCAGCAGCCAAGTTACGGGACAGGGGGCGACCTATGGCTACACCTTC. Protein: CASSQVTGQGATYGYTF.

This clonotype was seen a few times. Its ends do not fully match the called genes, so a read error is possible. The V gene is TRBV6-6, the J gene TRBJ2-5, with 7 bases fitting TRBD1. The CDR3 totals 15 residues. The germline V gene has CDR1 MNHNY and CDR2 SVGAGI (reference sequence). The CDR3 reads CACSNGQVIQETQYF. As DNA, the CDR3 is TGTGCCTGCAGCAATGGACAGGTGATTCAAGAGACCCAGTACTTC.